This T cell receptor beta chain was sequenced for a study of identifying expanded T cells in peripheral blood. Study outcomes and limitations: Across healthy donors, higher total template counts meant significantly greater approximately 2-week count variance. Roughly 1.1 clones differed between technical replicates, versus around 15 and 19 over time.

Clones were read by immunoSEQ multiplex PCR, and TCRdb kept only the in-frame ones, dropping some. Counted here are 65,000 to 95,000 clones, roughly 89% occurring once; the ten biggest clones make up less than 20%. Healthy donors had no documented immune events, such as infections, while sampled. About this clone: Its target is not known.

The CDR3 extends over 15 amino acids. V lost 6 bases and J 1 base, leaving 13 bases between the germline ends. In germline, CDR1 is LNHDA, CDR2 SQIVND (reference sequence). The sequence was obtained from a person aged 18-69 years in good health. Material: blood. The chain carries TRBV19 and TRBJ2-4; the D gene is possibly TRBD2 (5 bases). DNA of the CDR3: TGTGCCAGTAGGGAGGCCCGTCGGGCCAAAAACATTCAGTACTTC. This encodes CASREARRAKNIQYF.